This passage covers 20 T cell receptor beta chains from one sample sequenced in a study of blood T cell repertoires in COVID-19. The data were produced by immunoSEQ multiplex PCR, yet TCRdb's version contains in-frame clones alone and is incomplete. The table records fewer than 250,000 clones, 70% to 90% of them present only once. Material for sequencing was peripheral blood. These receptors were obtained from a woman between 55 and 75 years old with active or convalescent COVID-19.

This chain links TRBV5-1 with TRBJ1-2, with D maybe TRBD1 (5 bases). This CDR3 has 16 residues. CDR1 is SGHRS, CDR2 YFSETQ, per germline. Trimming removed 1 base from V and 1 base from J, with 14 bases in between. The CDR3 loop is CASSLKQQAFNYGYTF. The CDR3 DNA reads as TGCGCCAGCAGCTTGAAGCAACAGGCATTTAACTATGGCTACACCTTC.

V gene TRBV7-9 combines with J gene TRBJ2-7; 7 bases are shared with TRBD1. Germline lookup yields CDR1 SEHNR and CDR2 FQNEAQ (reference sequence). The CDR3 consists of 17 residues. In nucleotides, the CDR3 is TGTGCCAGCAGCTTACATGGGGGACAGATGACCCCCTATGAGCAGTACGTC. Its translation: CASSLHGGQMTPYEQYV.

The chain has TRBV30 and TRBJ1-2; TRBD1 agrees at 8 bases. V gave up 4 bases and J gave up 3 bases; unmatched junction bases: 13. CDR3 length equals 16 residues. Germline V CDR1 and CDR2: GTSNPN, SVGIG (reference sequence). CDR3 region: CAWKEFGQGADYGYTF. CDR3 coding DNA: TGTGCCTGGAAAGAGTTCGGGCAGGGGGCTGACTATGGCTACACCTTC. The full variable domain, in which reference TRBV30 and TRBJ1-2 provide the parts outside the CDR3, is SQTIHQWPATLVQPVGSPLSLECTVEGTSNPNLYWYRQAAGRGLQLLFYSVGIGQISSEVPQNLSASRPQDRQFILSSKKLLLSDSGFYLCAWKEFGQGADYGYTFGSGTRLTVV.

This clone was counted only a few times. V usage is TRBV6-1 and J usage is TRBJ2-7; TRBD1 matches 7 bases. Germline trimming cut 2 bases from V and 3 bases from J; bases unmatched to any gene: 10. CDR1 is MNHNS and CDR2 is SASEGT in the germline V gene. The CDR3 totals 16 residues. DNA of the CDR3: TGTGCCAGCAGTGAATGGGTGACAGGGTTAAGCTACGAGCAGTACTTC. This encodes CASSEWVTGLSYEQYF.

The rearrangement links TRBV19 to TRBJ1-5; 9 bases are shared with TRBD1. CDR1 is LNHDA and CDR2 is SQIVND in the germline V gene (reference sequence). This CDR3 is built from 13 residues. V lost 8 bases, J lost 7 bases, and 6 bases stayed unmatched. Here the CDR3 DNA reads TGTGCCAGTTCCGGGACAGGGATGCAGCCCCAGCATTTT. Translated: CASSGTGMQPQHF.

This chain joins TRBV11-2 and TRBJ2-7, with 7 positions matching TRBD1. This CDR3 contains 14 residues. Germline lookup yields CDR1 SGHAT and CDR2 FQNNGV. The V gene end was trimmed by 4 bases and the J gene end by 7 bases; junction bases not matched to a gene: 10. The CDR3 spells CASSWGQGVGEQYV. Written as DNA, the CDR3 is TGTGCCAGCAGCTGGGGGCAGGGGGTCGGGGAGCAGTACGTC.

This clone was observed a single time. CDR3 loop: CASSPGQGAYNEQFF. The CDR3 DNA reads as TGCGCCAGCAGCCCTGGACAGGGGGCCTACAATGAGCAGTTCTTC. The chain has TRBV5-1 and TRBJ2-1, with 10 bases that match TRBD1. CDR1 is SGHRS, CDR2 YFSETQ, per germline. Trimming cost V 4 bases and J 2 bases; bases outside gene matches: 3. This CDR3 is built from 15 residues.

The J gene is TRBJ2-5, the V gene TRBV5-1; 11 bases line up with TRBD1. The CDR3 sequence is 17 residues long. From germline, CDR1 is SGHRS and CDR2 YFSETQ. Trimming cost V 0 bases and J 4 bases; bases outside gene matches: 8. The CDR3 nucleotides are TGCGCCAGCAGCTTGGTCGGACAGGGGGCGCTGGGAGAGACCCAGTACTTC. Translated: CASSLVGQGALGETQYF. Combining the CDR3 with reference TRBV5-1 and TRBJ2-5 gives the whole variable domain KAGVTQTPRYLIKTRGQQVTLSCSPISGHRSVSWYQQTPGQGLQFLFEYFSETQRNKGNFPGRFSGRQFSNSRSEMNVSTLELGDSALYLCASSLVGQGALGETQYFGPGTRLLVL.

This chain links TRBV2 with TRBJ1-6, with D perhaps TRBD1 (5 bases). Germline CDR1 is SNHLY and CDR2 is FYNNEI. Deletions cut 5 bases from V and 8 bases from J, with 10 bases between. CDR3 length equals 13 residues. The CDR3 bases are TGTGCCAGCAGTTCCGGGACTCATTCACCCCTCCACTTT. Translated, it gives CASSSGTHSPLHF.

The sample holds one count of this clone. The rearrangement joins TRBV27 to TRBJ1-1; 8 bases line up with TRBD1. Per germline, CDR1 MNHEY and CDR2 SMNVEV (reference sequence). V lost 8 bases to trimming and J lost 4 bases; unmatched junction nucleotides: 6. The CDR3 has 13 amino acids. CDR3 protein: CASRQGLFTEAFF. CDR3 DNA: TGTGCCAGCCGACAGGGGCTTTTCACTGAAGCTTTCTTT.

CDR3 sequence reads: CASRFHLDTEAFF. Written as DNA, the CDR3 is TGTGCCAGCCGGTTTCATTTGGACACTGAAGCTTTCTTT. V usage is TRBV2 and J usage is TRBJ1-1, with D unresolved. Between the trimmed V and J ends, which lost 8 bases and 3 bases, there was a span of 13 bases. The CDR3 extends over 13 amino acids. CDR1 SNHLY and CDR2 FYNNEI come from the germline V gene.

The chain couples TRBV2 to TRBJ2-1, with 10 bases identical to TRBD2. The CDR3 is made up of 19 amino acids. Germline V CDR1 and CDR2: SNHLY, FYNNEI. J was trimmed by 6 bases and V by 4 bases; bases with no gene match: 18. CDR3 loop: CASSAYRGGAGGPFNEQFF. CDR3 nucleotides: TGTGCCAGCAGTGCCTACAGGGGTGGAGCGGGAGGGCCTTTCAATGAGCAGTTCTTC.

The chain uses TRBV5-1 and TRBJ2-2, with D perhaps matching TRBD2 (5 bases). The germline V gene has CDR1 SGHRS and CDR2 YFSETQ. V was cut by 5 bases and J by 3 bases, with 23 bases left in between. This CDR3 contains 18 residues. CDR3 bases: TGCGCCAGCAGTTTGCCCGAAACTAGTCTTGGGTACACCGGGGAGCTGTTTTTT. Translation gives CASSLPETSLGYTGELFF.

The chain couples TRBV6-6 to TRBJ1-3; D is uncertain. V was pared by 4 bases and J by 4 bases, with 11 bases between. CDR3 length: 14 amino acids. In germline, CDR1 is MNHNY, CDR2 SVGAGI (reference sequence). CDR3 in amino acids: CASSLGAAGNTIYF. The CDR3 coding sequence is TGTGCCAGCAGTTTAGGAGCGGCCGGAAACACCATATATTTT.

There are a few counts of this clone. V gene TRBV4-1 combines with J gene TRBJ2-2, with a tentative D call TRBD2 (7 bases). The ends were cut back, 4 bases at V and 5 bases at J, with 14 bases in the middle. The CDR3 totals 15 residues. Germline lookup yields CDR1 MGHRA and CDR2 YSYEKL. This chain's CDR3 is CASSLRGGRTGELFF. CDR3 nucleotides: TGCGCCAGCAGCCTAAGGGGGGGAAGGACCGGGGAGCTGTTTTTT.

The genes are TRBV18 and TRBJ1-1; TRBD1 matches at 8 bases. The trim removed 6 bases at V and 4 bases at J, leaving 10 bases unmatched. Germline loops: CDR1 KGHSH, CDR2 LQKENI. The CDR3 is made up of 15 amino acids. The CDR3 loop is CASSHHDRGGTEAFF. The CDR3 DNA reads TGTGCCAGCTCTCATCACGACAGGGGAGGCACTGAAGCTTTCTTT.

The DNA of the CDR3 is TGCAGCGTGGACCAAGCGGGCCAAGAAACCTACGAGCAGTACTTC. The encoded protein is CSVDQAGQETYEQYF. The V call is TRBV29-1, the J call TRBJ2-7; TRBD2 might be the D (6 bases). The CDR3 covers 15 residues. The V end lost 6 bases, the J end lost 2 bases, and 20 bases lay between the germline ends. The germline CDR1 and CDR2 sequences are SQVTM and ANQGSEA.

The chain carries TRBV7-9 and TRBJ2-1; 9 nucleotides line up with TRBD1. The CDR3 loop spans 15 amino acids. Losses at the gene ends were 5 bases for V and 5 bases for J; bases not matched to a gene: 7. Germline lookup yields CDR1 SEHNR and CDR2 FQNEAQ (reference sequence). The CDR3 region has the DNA TGTGCCAGCAGCCGAACAGGGGGCTTCAACAATGAGCAGTTCTTC. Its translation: CASSRTGGFNNEQFF.

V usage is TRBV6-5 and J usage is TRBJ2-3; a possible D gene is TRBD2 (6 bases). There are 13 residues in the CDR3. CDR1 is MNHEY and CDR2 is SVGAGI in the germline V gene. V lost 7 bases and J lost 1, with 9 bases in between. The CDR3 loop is CASKGGGTDTQYF. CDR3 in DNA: TGTGCCAGCAAGGGCGGGGGCACAGATACGCAGTATTTT.

CDR3 region: CASSPGGNLGSWGYTF. The DNA for the CDR3 is TGTGCCAGCAGCCCCGGTGGCAACCTAGGCTCATGGGGCTACACCTTC. The chain is built from TRBV7-9 and TRBJ1-2, with D hard to call. Trimming removed 5 bases from V and 8 bases from J, with 24 bases in between. Germline assignment: CDR1 SEHNR and CDR2 FQNEAQ (reference sequence). CDR3 length: 16 amino acids.